The clone carrying this T cell receptor beta chain was observed a few times. This sample is part of a study of quantifying T cell responses using KT2 cells. Study background: RNA was reverse transcribed with TCR alpha and beta constant-region primers.

The germline V gene encodes CDR1 SGHRS and CDR2 YFSETQ. This CDR3 region has 14 residues. V was cut by 0 bases and J by 4 bases, with 10 bases left in between. A single-stranded UMI oligo with SP2 sequence was ligated to cDNA 3' ends. The first PCR ran about 4 cycles with an equimolar RC1.1 and RC1.2 beta primer mix. TCRdb analysed the UMI-ligation and nested PCR reads with MiXCR anew, one entry per CDR3 protein. The table shows roughly 38,000 distinct CDR3 sequences, with 15% to 20% occurring only once. Unfractionated PBMC were spiked with known numbers of KT2 clone cells. Fixed numbers of PBMC received varying amounts of KT2 cells.

The source of this sequence is a human donor. V and J are TRBV5-1 and TRBJ1-1; D remains unclear. Sequencing was carried out using PBMCs spiked with cells of the T cell clone KT2. CDR3 DNA sequence: TGCGCCAGCAGCTTGGCAGGACGAGGCACTGAAGCTTTCTTT. Encoded protein: CASSLAGRGTEAFF.